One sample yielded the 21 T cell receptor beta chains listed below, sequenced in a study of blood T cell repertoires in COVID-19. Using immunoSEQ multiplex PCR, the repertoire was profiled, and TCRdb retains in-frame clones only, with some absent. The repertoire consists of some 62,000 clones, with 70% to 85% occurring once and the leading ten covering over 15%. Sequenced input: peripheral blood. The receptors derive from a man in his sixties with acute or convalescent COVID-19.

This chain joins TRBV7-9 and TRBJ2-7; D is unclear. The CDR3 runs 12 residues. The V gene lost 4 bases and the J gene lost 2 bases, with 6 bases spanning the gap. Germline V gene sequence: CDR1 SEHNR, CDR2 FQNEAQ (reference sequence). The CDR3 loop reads CASSSSAYEQYF. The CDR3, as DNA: TGTGCCAGCAGCTCCAGTGCCTACGAGCAGTACTTC.

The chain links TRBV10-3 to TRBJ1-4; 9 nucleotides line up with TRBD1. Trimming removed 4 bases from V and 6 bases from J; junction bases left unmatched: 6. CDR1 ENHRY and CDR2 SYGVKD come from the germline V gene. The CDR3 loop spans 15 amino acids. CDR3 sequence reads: CAISGTGGGYEKLFF. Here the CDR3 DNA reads TGTGCCATCAGTGGTACAGGGGGCGGATATGAAAAACTGTTTTTT.

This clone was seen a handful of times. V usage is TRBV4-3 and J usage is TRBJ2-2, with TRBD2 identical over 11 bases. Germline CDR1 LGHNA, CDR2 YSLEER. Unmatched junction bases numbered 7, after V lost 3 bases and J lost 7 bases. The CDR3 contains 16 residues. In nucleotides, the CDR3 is TGCGCCAGCAGCCAGCGGCTAGCGGGAGGTGGCGGGGAGCTGTTTTTT. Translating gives CASSQRLAGGGGELFF.

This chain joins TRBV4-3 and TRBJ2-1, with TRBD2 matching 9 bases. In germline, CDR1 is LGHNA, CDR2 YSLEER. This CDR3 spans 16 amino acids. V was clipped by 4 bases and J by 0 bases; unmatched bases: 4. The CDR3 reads CASSRDSGSSYNEQFF. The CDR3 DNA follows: TGCGCCAGCAGCCGGGATAGCGGGAGCTCCTACAATGAGCAGTTCTTC.

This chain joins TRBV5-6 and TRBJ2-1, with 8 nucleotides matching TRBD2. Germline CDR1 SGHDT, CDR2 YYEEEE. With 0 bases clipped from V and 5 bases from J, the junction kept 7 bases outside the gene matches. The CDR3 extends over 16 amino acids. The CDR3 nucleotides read TGTGCCAGCAGCTTGGATAGCGGGACCGCAGACAATGAGCAGTTCTTC. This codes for CASSLDSGTADNEQFF.

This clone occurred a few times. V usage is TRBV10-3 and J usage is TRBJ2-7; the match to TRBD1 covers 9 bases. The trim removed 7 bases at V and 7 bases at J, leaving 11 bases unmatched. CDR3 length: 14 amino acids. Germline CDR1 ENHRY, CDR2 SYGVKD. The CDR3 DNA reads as TGTGCCATCAAGGCGGAACAGGGGGCGGGGGAGCAGTACTTC. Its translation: CAIKAEQGAGEQYF.

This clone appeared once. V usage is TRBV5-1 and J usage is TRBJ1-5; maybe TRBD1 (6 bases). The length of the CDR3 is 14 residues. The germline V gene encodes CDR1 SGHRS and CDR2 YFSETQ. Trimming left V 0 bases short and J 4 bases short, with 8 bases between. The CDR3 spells CASSLEGENQPQHF. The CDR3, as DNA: TGCGCCAGCAGCTTGGAGGGGGAAAATCAGCCCCAGCATTTT.

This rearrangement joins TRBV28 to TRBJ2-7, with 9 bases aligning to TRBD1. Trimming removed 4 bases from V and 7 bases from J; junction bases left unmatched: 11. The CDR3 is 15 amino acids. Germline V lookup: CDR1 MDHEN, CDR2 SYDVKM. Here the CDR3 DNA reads TGTGCCAGCAGTTCGACAGGGGGATACGATAGAGAGCAGTACTTC. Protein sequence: CASSSTGGYDREQYF.

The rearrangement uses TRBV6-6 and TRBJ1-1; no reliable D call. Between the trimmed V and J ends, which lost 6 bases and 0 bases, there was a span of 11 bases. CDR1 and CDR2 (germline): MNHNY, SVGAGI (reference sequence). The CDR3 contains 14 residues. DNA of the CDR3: TGTGCCAGCAGGAGGGAACACCTGAACACTGAAGCTTTCTTT. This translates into CASRREHLNTEAFF.

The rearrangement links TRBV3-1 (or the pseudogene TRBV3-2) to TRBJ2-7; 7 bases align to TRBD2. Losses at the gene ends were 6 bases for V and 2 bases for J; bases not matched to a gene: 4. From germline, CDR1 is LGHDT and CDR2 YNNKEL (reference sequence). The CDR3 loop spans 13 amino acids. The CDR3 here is CASSRGSPYEQYF. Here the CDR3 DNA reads TGTGCCAGCAGTCGCGGGAGTCCCTACGAGCAGTACTTC.

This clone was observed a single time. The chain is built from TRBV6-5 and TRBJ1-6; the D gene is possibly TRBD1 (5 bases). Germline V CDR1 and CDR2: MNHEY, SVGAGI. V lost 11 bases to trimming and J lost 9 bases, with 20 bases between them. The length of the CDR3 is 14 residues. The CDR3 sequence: CAAGGGTGGSPLHF. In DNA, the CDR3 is TGTGCCGCCGGGGGGGGAACAGGCGGTTCACCCCTCCACTTT.

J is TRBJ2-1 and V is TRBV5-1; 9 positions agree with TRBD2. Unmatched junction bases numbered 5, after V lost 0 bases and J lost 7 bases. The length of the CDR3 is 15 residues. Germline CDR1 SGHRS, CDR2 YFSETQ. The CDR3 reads CASSLALAGRNEQFF. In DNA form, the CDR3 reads TGCGCCAGCAGCTTGGCGCTAGCGGGGAGGAATGAGCAGTTCTTC. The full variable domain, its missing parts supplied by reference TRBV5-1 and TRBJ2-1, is KAGVTQTPRYLIKTRGQQVTLSCSPISGHRSVSWYQQTPGQGLQFLFEYFSETQRNKGNFPGRFSGRQFSNSRSEMNVSTLELGDSALYLCASSLALAGRNEQFFGPGTRLTVL.

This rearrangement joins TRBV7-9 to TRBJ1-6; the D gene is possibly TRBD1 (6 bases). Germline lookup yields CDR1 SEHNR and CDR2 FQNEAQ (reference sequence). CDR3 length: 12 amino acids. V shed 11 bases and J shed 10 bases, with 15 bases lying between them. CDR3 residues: CAVQQGRSPLHF. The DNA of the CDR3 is TGTGCCGTACAACAGGGTCGGTCACCCCTCCACTTT.

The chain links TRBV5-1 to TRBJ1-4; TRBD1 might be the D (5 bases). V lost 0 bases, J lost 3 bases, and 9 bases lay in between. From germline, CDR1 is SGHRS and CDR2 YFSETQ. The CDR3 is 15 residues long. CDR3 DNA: TGCGCCAGCAGCTTGGACGGCAGGGCTAATGAAAAACTGTTTTTT. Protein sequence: CASSLDGRANEKLFF.

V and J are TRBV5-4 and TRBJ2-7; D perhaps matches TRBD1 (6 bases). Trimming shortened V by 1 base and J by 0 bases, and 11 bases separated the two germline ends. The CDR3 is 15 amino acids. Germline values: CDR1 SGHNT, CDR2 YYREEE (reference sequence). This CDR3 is CASSLITGISYEQYF. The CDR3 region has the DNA TGTGCCAGCAGCTTGATAACAGGGATCTCCTACGAGCAGTACTTC.

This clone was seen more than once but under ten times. The chain's CDR3 is CASSPDRDQPQHF. In nucleotides, the CDR3 is TGTGCCAGCTCACCGGACAGGGATCAGCCCCAGCATTTT. The chain couples TRBV18 to TRBJ1-5; 8 bases map to TRBD1. V shed 3 bases and J 5 bases; nucleotides not matched to a gene: 0. This CDR3 has 13 residues. The germline gives CDR1 KGHSH, CDR2 LQKENI. Drawing the rest from reference TRBV18 and TRBJ1-5, the complete variable domain is NAGVMQNPRHLVRRRGQEARLRCSPMKGHSHVYWYRQLPEEGLKFMVYLQKENIIDESGMPKERFSAEFPKEGPSILRIQQVVRGDSAAYFCASSPDRDQPQHFGDGTRLSIL.

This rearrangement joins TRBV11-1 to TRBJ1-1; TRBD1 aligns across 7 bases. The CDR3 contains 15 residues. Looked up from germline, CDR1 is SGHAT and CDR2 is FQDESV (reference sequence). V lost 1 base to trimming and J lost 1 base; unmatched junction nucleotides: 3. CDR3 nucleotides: TGTGCCAGCAGCTTAGACCGGACAGGGAACACTGAAGCTTTCTTT. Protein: CASSLDRTGNTEAFF.

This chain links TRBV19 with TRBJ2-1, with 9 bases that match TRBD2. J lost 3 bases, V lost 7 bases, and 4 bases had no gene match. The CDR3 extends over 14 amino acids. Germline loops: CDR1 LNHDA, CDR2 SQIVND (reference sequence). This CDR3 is CASNAGGNYNEQFF. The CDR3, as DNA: TGTGCCAGTAATGCGGGAGGGAACTACAATGAGCAGTTCTTC.

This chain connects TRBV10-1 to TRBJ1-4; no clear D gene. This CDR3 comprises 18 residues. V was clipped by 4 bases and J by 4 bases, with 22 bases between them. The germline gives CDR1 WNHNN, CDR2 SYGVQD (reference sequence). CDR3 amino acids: CASSVIEERTMVNEKLFF. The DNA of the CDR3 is TGCGCCAGCAGTGTTATAGAGGAGCGGACGATGGTTAATGAAAAACTGTTTTTT.

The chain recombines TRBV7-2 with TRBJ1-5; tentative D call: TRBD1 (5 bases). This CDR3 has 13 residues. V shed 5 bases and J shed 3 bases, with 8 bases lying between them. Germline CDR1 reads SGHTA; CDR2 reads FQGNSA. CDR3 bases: TGTGCCAGCAGCCGGGACTTCAATCAGCCCCAGCATTTT. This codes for CASSRDFNQPQHF.

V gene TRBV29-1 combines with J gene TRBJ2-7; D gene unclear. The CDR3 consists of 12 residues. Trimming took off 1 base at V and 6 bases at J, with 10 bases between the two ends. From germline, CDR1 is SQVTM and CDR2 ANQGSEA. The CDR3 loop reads CSVEVGSGEQYF. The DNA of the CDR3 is TGCAGCGTTGAAGTCGGATCGGGCGAGCAGTACTTC.